The 13 T cell receptor beta chains given below trace back to one sample, sequenced in a study of early T cells in non-severe SARS-CoV-2 infection. TCRdb reanalysed the 5' RACE reads using MiXCR and keeps one entry per CDR3 protein. The data contain 75,000 to 90,000 distinct CDR3 sequences, over 5% of them singletons. What was sequenced was whole blood. These receptors all come from an adult who was a healthcare worker with PCR-confirmed SARS-CoV-2 infection or an uninfected control (not recorded which).

Remarks on this clonotype: One end of the junction varies from germline; a read error may be responsible. The rearrangement joins TRBV7-2 to TRBJ2-7; 12 bases map to TRBD2. The CDR3 totals 15 residues. CDR1 is SGHTA, CDR2 FQGNSA, per germline. The CDR3 protein is CVSSPGLAGSYEQYF. As DNA, the CDR3 is TGTGTCAGCAGCCCCGGACTAGCGGGATCCTACGAGCAGTACTTC.

This chain joins TRBV5-1 and TRBJ1-1; D possibly corresponds to TRBD1 (5 bases). V was shortened by 6 bases and J by 2 bases, with 17 bases between the two germline ends. The CDR3 extends over 15 amino acids. The germline CDR1 and CDR2 sequences are SGHRS and YFSETQ. CDR3 nucleotides: TGCGCCAGCACTCTAGGGGACCTCCCCAACACTGAAGCTTTCTTT. Translating gives CASTLGDLPNTEAFF.

This clonotype appeared many times. J is TRBJ2-3 and V is TRBV11-2; maybe TRBD1 (6 bases). Per the germline V gene, CDR1 is SGHAT and CDR2 is FQNNGV. The CDR3 is 15 amino acids. V gave up 5 bases and J gave up 0 bases, with 12 bases separating them. The CDR3 DNA is TGTGCCAGCAGCACCGGACAGACTAGCACAGATACGCAGTATTTT. This translates into CASSTGQTSTDTQYF.

This clonotype was seen at least ten times. The chain links TRBV18 to TRBJ1-1; 8 bases are a match to TRBD1. CDR1 KGHSH and CDR2 LQKENI come from the germline V gene. The CDR3 loop spans 15 amino acids. V gave up 6 bases and J gave up 3 bases; unmatched junction bases: 9. The DNA for the CDR3 is TGTGCCAGCTCTACCACCAGGGGGCGGGACACTGAAGCTTTCTTT. Its translation: CASSTTRGRDTEAFF.

About this clonotype itself: One base away lies a much larger clone, so this may be a sequencing read error. The rearrangement joins TRBV27 to TRBJ1-1; D gene ambiguous. Germline assignment: CDR1 MNHEY and CDR2 SMNVEV (reference sequence). The V end was cut by 4 bases, the J end by 1 base, with 13 bases between. This CDR3 is 15 amino acids long. The DNA of the CDR3 is TGTGCCAGCAGTTGGCTGAGCAGCCCGAACACTGAAGCTTTCTTT. It translates to CASSWLSSPNTEAFF.

The chain couples TRBV7-8 to TRBJ2-3; 12 bases line up with TRBD2. Germline V gives CDR1 SGHVS, CDR2 FQNEAQ. Trimming took 5 bases from V and 3 from J; bases not matched to a gene: 9. The CDR3 runs 17 residues. In DNA form, the CDR3 reads TGTGCCAGCAGCCCCAAACGACTAGCGGGGGCGACAGATACGCAGTATTTT. It codes for CASSPKRLAGATDTQYF.

This chain links TRBV2 with TRBJ1-6; D uncertain. V lost 2 bases, J lost 6 bases, and 8 bases lay in between. The CDR3 sequence is 14 residues long. Germline V lookup: CDR1 SNHLY, CDR2 FYNNEI. The CDR3 region has the DNA TGTGCCAGCAGTGAAAGGACGTTTAATTCACCCCTCCACTTT. The encoded protein is CASSERTFNSPLHF.

The chain combines TRBV10-2 with TRBJ2-7; perhaps TRBD2 as D (5 bases). The CDR3 contains 15 residues. V was pared by 0 bases and J by 11 bases, with 20 bases between. Per the germline V gene, CDR1 is WSHSY and CDR2 is SAAADI. CDR3 DNA sequence: TGCGCCAGCAGTGAGTCGGGGAGCTCTGCTGGTGGGAAGTACTTC. This codes for CASSESGSSAGGKYF.

J is TRBJ2-1 and V is TRBV7-9; the match to TRBD2 covers 7 bases. Per the germline V gene, CDR1 is SEHNR and CDR2 is FQNEAQ (reference sequence). Trimming cost V 3 bases and J 7 bases; bases outside gene matches: 9. The CDR3 contains 15 residues. The CDR3 here is CASSFSAGVENEQFF. For the CDR3, the DNA is TGTGCCAGCAGCTTTAGCGCGGGAGTAGAGAATGAGCAGTTCTTC.

The V and J genes are TRBV12-3 or TRBV12-4 and TRBJ2-3; TRBD2 agrees at 12 bases. There are 15 residues in the CDR3. V shed 6 bases and J 5 bases; nucleotides not matched to a gene: 6. CDR3 loop: CASSRLAGVVDTQYF. CDR3 coding DNA: TGTGCCAGCAGCCGACTAGCGGGAGTGGTAGATACGCAGTATTTT.

This clonotype has only one observation. Being one base from a much bigger clone, this may be a read error. The chain uses TRBV19 and TRBJ2-5; 11 bases are a match to TRBD2. Germline V gene sequence: CDR1 LNHDA, CDR2 SQIVND (reference sequence). This CDR3 is built from 14 residues. CDR3 coding DNA: TGTGCCGGTAGTGCCCTAGCGGGAGGTGTGACCCAGTACTTC. It encodes CAGSALAGGVTQYF.

The chain carries TRBV6-5 and TRBJ1-2; D unclear. With 2 bases removed from V and 8 bases from J, the gap between germline ends came to 9 bases. Germline lookup yields CDR1 MNHEY and CDR2 SVGAGI. The CDR3 extends over 12 amino acids. The CDR3, as DNA: TGTGCCAGCAGTTACAATGGATACGGCTACACCTTC. Residues: CASSYNGYGYTF.

This clonotype was counted many times. The chain links TRBV30 to TRBJ2-7; 7 nucleotides match TRBD1. After removal of 3 bases from V and 6 bases from J, the junction contained 5 bases not matched to a gene. The CDR3 consists of 12 residues. Germline V gene sequence: CDR1 GTSNPN, CDR2 SVGIG (reference sequence). CDR3 residues: CAWSRGLSEQYF. The CDR3 DNA reads TGTGCCTGGAGCAGGGGGTTAAGCGAGCAGTACTTC.